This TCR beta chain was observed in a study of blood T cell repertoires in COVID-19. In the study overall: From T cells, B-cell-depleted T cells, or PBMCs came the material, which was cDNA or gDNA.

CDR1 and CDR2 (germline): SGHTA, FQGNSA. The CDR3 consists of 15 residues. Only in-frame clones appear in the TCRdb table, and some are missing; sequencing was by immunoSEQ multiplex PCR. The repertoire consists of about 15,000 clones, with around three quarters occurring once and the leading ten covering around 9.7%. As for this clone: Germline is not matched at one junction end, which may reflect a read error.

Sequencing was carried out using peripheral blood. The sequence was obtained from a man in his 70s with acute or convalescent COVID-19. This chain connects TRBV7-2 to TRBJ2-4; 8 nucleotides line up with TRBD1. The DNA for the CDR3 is TGTGCCAGCAGCCCATCGGACAGGGCGAAAAGCATTCAGTACTTC. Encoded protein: CASSPSDRAKSIQYF.